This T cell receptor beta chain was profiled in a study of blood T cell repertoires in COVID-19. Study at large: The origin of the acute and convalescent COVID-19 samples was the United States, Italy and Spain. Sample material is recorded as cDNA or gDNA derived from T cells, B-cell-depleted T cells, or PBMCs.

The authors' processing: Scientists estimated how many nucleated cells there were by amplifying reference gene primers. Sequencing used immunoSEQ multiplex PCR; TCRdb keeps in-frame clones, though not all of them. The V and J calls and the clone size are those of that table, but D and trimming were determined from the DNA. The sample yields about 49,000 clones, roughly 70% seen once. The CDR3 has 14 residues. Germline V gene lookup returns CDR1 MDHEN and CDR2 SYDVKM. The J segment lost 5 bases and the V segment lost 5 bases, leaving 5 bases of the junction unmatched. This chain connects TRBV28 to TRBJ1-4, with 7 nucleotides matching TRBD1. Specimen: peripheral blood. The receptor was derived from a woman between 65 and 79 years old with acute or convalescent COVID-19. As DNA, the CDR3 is TGTGCCAGCAGTATCACAGGGGTGAATGAAAAACTGTTTTTT. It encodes CASSITGVNEKLFF.